The 16 T cell receptor beta chains below all came from one sample that was sequenced in a study of shared clonotypes between healthy human individuals. Method: immunoSEQ multiplex PCR; TCRdb's copy keeps in-frame clones and lacks some. The repertoire consists of about 470,000 clones, with roughly 77% occurring once and the leading ten covering approximately 13%. Sequenced input: PBMCs. These receptors were collected from a woman in her forties in good health. Some clones in this sample may be carry-over from other donors' samples.

V and J are TRBV6-6 and TRBJ2-1; 9 bases fit TRBD2. Trimming took 7 bases from V and 7 from J; bases not matched to a gene: 11. The CDR3 is made up of 15 amino acids. The V gene's germline CDR1 is MNHNY and CDR2 SVGAGI (reference sequence). CDR3 coding DNA: TGTGCCAGCATCGAGCGGGAGGATACACGGAATGAGCAGTTCTTC. It codes for CASIEREDTRNEQFF.

The chain couples TRBV21-1 to TRBJ2-7. TRBV21-1 is given as a pseudogene. The CDR3 runs to 19 residues. In DNA form, the CDR3 reads TGTGCCAGCAGCAAACCGCCGTTCTCGCGGACCCTGCGCTCCTACGAGCAGTACTTC. As protein: CASSKPPFSRTLRSYEQYF.

The chain is built from TRBV10-1 and TRBJ2-7, with 11 nucleotides matching TRBD1. CDR3 size: 15 residues. Germline V lookup: CDR1 WNHNN, CDR2 SYGVQD (reference sequence). V was pared by 5 bases and J by 7 bases, with 10 bases of the junction left unmatched. The CDR3 DNA is TGCGCCAGCAGTCCCCCCGGGACAGGGGGAAGTGAGCAGTACTTC. This sequence encodes CASSPPGTGGSEQYF.

This clone was detected once. V usage is TRBV19 and J usage is TRBJ2-3; D is possibly TRBD1 (5 bases). The CDR3 sequence is 13 residues long. With 6 bases removed from V and 3 bases from J, the gap between germline ends came to 10 bases. Per the germline V gene, CDR1 is LNHDA and CDR2 is SQIVND (reference sequence). The CDR3 bases are TGTGCCAGTAGCCGACAGATTACAGATACGCAGTATTTT. It codes for CASSRQITDTQYF.

The J gene is TRBJ1-2, the V gene TRBV4-1; D may be TRBD1 (5 bases). The ends were cut back, 0 bases at V and 7 bases at J, with 21 bases in the middle. CDR3 size: 17 residues. Germline CDR1 is MGHRA and CDR2 is YSYEKL. CDR3 sequence (DNA): TGCGCCAGCAGCCAAGATAAGGTCGCAGGGCCTCGCACTGGCTACACCTTC. It codes for CASSQDKVAGPRTGYTF.

This clone has a single count. V usage is TRBV5-1 and J usage is TRBJ1-4; D gene uncertain. CDR3 size: 14 residues. CDR1 and CDR2 (germline): SGHRS, YFSETQ. The V and J ends lost 7 bases and 7 bases respectively, with 17 bases between them. The CDR3: CASAPVVDGEKLFF. The CDR3 DNA is TGCGCCAGCGCCCCGGTGGTAGACGGTGAAAAACTGTTTTTT.

This clone was recorded many times. The J gene is TRBJ2-3, the V gene TRBV29-1, with 8 bases aligning to TRBD1. The CDR3 is 16 amino acids. CDR1 and CDR2 from the germline V gene are SQVTM and ANQGSEA. Losses at the gene ends were 1 base for V and 1 base for J; bases not matched to a gene: 7. The CDR3, as DNA: TGCAGCGTTGAAGCCCTAGGACAGGGAGGCACAGATACGCAGTATTTT. The encoded protein is CSVEALGQGGTDTQYF.

This clone was picked up many times. The gene calls are TRBV4-2 and TRBJ2-7; 8 nucleotides agree with TRBD1. V dropped 0 bases and J dropped 4; count of bases not matched to a gene: 14. There are 18 residues in the CDR3. Germline V gene sequence: CDR1 LGHNA, CDR2 YNFKEQ. CDR3 sequence reads: CASSQEVFVGTGTYEQYF. The CDR3 DNA is TGTGCCAGCAGCCAAGAGGTATTCGTTGGGACAGGAACTTACGAGCAGTACTTC.

The chain recombines TRBV28 with TRBJ2-6, with D possibly TRBD2 on 5 matching bases. Germline values: CDR1 MDHEN, CDR2 SYDVKM. V was clipped by 7 bases and J by 0 bases, with 13 bases between them. This CDR3 is built from 16 residues. CDR3 bases: TGTGCCAGCACCGCAGGAGGAGGCTCTGGGGCCAACGTCCTGACTTTC. It yields the protein CASTAGGGSGANVLTF.

For this clone: Distinct nucleotide sequences in the sample also encode this CDR3. The gene calls are TRBV11-2 and TRBJ2-7; D gene unclear. CDR3 length equals 11 residues. V lost 4 bases and J lost 0, with 1 base in between. Germline values: CDR1 SGHAT, CDR2 FQNNGV. In DNA, the CDR3 is TGTGCCAGCAGCTCCTCCTACGAGCAGTACTTC. It specifies CASSSSYEQYF.

The J gene is TRBJ2-5, the V gene TRBV18; perhaps TRBD2 as D (5 bases). The germline V and J ends were trimmed by 6 bases and 2 bases, with 10 bases remaining between them. The length of the CDR3 is 13 residues. The germline V gene encodes CDR1 KGHSH and CDR2 LQKENI. CDR3 residues: CASSYTGQETQYF. CDR3 DNA: TGTGCCAGCTCGTACACGGGGCAAGAGACCCAGTACTTC.

The chain carries TRBV5-1 and TRBJ2-3; D remains unclear. The germline V and J ends were trimmed by 3 bases and 3 bases, with 8 bases remaining between them. The CDR3 runs to 13 residues. The germline gives CDR1 SGHRS, CDR2 YFSETQ. CDR3 protein: CASSSSETDTQYF. In nucleotides, the CDR3 is TGCGCCAGCAGCTCCTCCGAAACAGATACGCAGTATTTT.

The chain uses TRBV5-4 and TRBJ2-1; TRBD1 agrees at 7 bases. The trim removed 3 bases at V and 6 bases at J, leaving 3 bases unmatched. The CDR3 has 13 amino acids. Germline values: CDR1 SGHNT, CDR2 YYREEE (reference sequence). CDR3 sequence reads: CASSSGQSNEQFF. DNA of the CDR3: TGTGCCAGCAGCTCGGGACAGAGCAATGAGCAGTTCTTC.

The chain couples TRBV30 to TRBJ1-5; no clear D. Trimming took 4 bases from V and 4 from J, leaving 8 bases between them. The CDR3 has 12 residues. CDR1 is GTSNPN and CDR2 is SVGIG in the germline V gene (reference sequence). The CDR3 region is CAWKEANQPQHF. The CDR3, as DNA: TGTGCCTGGAAGGAAGCTAATCAGCCCCAGCATTTT.

This clone appeared once. The rearrangement uses TRBV18 and TRBJ1-4; TRBD1 matches 7 bases. The CDR3 is made up of 16 amino acids. J was trimmed by 7 bases and V by 3 bases; bases with no gene match: 11. Germline V CDR1 and CDR2: KGHSH, LQKENI. The DNA for the CDR3 is TGTGCCAGCTCACCCAATGGTCCTACAGGGGTTGAAAAACTGTTTTTT. Its translation is CASSPNGPTGVEKLFF. The full variable domain, with the rest looked up from reference TRBV18 and TRBJ1-4, is NAGVMQNPRHLVRRRGQEARLRCSPMKGHSHVYWYRQLPEEGLKFMVYLQKENIIDESGMPKERFSAEFPKEGPSILRIQQVVRGDSAAYFCASSPNGPTGVEKLFFGSGTQLSVL.

CDR3 sequence reads: CASSRSGAGTSGRSNEQFF. The CDR3 DNA follows: TGTGCCAGCTCACGCTCGGGGGCCGGGACTAGCGGGAGGAGCAATGAGCAGTTCTTC. The rearrangement joins TRBV18 to TRBJ2-1; TRBD2 agrees at 15 bases. Trimming removed 4 bases from V and 6 bases from J; junction bases left unmatched: 13. This CDR3 region has 19 residues. The germline V gene encodes CDR1 KGHSH and CDR2 LQKENI. Supplemented by reference TRBV18 and TRBJ2-1, the full variable domain reads NAGVMQNPRHLVRRRGQEARLRCSPMKGHSHVYWYRQLPEEGLKFMVYLQKENIIDESGMPKERFSAEFPKEGPSILRIQQVVRGDSAAYFCASSRSGAGTSGRSNEQFFGPGTRLTVL.